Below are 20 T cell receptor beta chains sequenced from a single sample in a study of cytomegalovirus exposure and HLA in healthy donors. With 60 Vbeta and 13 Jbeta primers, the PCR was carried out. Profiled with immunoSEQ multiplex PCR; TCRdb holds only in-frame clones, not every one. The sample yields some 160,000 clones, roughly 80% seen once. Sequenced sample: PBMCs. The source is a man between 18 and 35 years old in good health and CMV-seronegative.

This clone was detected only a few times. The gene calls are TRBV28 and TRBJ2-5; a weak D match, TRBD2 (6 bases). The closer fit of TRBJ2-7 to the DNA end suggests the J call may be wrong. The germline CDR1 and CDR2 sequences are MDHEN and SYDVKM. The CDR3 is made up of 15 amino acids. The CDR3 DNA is TGTGCCAGCAGTCTGACGGTTAGCGGAACCTACGAGCAGTACTTC. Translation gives CASSLTVSGTYEQYF.

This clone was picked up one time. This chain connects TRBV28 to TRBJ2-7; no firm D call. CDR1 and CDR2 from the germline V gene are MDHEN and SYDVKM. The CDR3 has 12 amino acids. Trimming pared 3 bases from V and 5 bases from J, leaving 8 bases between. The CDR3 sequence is CASSFPSDEQYF. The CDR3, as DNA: TGTGCCAGCAGTTTCCCGTCGGACGAGCAGTACTTC.

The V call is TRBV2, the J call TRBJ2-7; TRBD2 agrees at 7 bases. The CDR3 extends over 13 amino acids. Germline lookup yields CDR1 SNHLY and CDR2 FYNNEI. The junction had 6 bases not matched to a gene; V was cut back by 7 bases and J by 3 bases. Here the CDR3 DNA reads TGTGCCAGCAAGGGAGGGGCTGGCTACGAGCAGTACTTC. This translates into CASKGGAGYEQYF.

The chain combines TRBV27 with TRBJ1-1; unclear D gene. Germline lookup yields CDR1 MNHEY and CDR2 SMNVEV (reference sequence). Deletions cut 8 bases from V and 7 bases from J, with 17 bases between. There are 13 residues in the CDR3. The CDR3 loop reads CASSLWGGGEAFF. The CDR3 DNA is TGTGCCAGCTCCCTCTGGGGAGGCGGTGAAGCTTTCTTT.

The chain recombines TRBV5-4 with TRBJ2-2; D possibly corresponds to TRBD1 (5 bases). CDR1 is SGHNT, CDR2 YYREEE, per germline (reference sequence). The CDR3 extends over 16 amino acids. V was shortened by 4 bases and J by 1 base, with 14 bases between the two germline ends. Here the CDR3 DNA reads TGTGCCAGCAGCCCGGCGCAGGGCTGGAACACCGGGGAGCTGTTTTTT. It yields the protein CASSPAQGWNTGELFF.

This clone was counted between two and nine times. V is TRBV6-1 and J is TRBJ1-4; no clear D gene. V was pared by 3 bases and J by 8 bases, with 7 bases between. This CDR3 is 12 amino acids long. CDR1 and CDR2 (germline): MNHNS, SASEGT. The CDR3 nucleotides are TGTGCCAGCAGTGAGGGCCGAGAAAAACTGTTTTTT. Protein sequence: CASSEGREKLFF.

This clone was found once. The CDR3: CASSASEPTDTQYF. In nucleotides, the CDR3 is TGTGCCAGCAGCGCGTCTGAGCCCACAGATACGCAGTATTTT. V usage is TRBV7-9 and J usage is TRBJ2-3; D is undetermined. Looked up from germline, CDR1 is SEHNR and CDR2 is FQNEAQ (reference sequence). The ends were cut back, 5 bases at V and 2 bases at J, with 11 bases in the middle. The CDR3 is 14 residues long.

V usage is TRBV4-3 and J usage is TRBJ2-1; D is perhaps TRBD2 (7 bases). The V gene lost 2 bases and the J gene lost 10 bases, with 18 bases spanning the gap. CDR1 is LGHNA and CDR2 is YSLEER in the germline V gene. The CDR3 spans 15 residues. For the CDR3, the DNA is TGCGCCAGCAGCCAAAGCGCGGCGGGGGCGGGGGAGCAGTTCTTC. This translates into CASSQSAAGAGEQFF.

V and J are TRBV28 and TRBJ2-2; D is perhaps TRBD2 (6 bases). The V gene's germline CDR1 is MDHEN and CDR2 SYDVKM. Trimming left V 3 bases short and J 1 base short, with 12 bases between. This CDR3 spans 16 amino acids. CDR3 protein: CASSLEGPENTGELFF. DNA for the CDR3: TGTGCCAGCAGTTTGGAGGGGCCAGAGAACACCGGGGAGCTGTTTTTT.

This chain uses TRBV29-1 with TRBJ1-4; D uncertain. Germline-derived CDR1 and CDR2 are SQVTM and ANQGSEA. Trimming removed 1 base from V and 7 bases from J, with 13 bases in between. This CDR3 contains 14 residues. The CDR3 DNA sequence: TGCAGCGTTGAAGGCGGCGTTGGAGGTGAAAAACTGTTTTTT. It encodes CSVEGGVGGEKLFF.

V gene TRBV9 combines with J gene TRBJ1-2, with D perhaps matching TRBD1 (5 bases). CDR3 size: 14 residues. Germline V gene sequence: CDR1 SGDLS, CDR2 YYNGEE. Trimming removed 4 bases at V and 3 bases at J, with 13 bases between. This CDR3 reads CASSRGDVDYGYTF. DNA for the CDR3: TGTGCCAGCAGCAGGGGCGATGTCGACTATGGCTACACCTTC.

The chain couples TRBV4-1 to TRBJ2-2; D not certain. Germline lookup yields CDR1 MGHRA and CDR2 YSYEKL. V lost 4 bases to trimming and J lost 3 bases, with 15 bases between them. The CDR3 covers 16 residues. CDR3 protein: CASSLNPPDYTGELFF. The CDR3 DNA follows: TGCGCCAGCAGCCTGAATCCGCCAGACTACACCGGGGAGCTGTTTTTT.

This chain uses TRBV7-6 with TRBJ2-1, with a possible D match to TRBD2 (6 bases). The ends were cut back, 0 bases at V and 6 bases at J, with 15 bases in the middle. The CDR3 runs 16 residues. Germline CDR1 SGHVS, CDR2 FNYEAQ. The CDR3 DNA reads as TGTGCCAGCAGCTTAGCGGGGGGAGGCATGGGCAATGAGCAGTTCTTC. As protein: CASSLAGGGMGNEQFF. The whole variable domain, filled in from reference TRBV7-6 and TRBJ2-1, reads GAGVSQSPRYKVTKRGQDVALRCDPISGHVSLYWYRQALGQGPEFLTYFNYEAQQDKSGLPNDRFSAERPEGSISTLTIQRTEQRDSAMYRCASSLAGGGMGNEQFFGPGTRLTVL.

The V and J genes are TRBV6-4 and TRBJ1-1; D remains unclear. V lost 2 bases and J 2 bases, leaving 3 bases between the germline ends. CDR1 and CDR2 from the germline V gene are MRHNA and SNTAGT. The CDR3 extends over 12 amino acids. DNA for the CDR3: TGTGCCAGCAGTGACCTAAACACTGAAGCTTTCTTT. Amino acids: CASSDLNTEAFF.

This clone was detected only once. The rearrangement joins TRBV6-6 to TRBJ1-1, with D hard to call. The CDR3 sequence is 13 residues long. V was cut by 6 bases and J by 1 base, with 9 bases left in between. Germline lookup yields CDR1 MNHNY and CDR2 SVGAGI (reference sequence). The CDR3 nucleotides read TGTGCCAGCAGGCCGGGAGAGAACACTGAAGCTTTCTTT. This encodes CASRPGENTEAFF.

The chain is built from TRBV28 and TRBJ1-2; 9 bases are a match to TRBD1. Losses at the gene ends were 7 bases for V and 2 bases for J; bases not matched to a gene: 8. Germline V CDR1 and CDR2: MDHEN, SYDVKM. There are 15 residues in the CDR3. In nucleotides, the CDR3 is TGTGCCAGCACCACGACAGGGGGAGGCAACTATGGCTACACCTTC. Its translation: CASTTTGGGNYGYTF.

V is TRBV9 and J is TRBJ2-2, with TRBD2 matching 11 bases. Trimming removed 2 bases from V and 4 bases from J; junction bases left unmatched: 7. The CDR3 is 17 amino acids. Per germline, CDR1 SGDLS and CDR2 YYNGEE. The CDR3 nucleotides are TGTGCCAGCAGCGTTACCGGGACTAGCGGAATCACCGGGGAGCTGTTTTTT. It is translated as CASSVTGTSGITGELFF.

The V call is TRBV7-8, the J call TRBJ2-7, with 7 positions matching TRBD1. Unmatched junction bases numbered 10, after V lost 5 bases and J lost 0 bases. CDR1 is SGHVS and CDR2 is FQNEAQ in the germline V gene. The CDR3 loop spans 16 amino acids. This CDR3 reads CASSPPGTASSYEQYF. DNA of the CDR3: TGTGCCAGCAGCCCGCCAGGGACAGCTAGCTCCTACGAGCAGTACTTC.

CDR3 DNA sequence: TGCGCCAGCAGCCGTAAGGACCCGGGACAGGGGGCCGGTGAAAAACTGTTTTTT. Encoded protein: CASSRKDPGQGAGEKLFF. The chain couples TRBV4-1 to TRBJ1-4; 12 bases fit TRBD1. This CDR3 has 18 residues. From germline, CDR1 is MGHRA and CDR2 YSYEKL. V shed 4 bases and J 7 bases; nucleotides not matched to a gene: 13.

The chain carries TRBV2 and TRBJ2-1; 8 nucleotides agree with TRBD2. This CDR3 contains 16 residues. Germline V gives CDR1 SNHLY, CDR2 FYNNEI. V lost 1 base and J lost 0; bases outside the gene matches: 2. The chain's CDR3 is CASSEGLASSYNEQFF. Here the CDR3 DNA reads TGTGCCAGCAGTGAAGGACTAGCGAGCTCCTACAATGAGCAGTTCTTC.